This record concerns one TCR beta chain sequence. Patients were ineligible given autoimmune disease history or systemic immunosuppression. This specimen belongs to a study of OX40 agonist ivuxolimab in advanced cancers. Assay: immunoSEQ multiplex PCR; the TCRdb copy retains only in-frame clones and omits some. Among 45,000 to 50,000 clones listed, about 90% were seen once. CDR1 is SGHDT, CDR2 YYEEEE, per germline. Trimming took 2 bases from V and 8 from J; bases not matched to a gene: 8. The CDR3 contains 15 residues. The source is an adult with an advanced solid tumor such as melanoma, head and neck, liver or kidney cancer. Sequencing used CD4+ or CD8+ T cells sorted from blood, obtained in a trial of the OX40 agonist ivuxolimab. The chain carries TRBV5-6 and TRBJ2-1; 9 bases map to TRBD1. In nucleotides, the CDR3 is TGTGCCAGCAGCTTACTCCCGACAGGGGGGGATGAGCAGTTCTTC. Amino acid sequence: CASSLLPTGGDEQFF.